The rows below give T cell receptor beta chains drawn from one sample of a study of blood T cell repertoires in COVID-19. Profiling relied on immunoSEQ multiplex PCR, and the TCRdb table lists in-frame clones only, not all of them. The data hold a few hundred thousand clones, with just under 90% observed a single time. Sequenced input: PBMCs or T cells enriched from blood (not recorded which). Receptors were obtained from a woman in her forties or fifties who had recovered from COVID-19. CDR3s leave out the opening cysteine and the closing phenylalanine or tryptophan. Fields, in order: clone size, J gene, V gene, CDR3 protein. Expanded clones get a size class; other rows say once, few or many, or leave the size out.

abundance: .
j_gene: TRBJ2-5
v_gene: TRBV21-1
CDR3aa: ASTFPGQGFETQY

abundance: .
j_gene: TRBJ1-5
v_gene: TRBV7-9
CDR3aa: ASAREGRADQPQH

abundance: .
j_gene: TRBJ2-7
v_gene: TRBV14
CDR3aa: ASSQEGGTDSYEQY

abundance: .
j_gene: TRBJ2-5
v_gene: TRBV5-1
CDR3aa: ASSSPGTSGGTQYQETQY

abundance: .
j_gene: TRBJ1-2
v_gene: TRBV5-1
CDR3aa: ASSLTPDRGHGYT

abundance: .
j_gene: TRBJ1-6
v_gene: TRBV5-5
CDR3aa: ASSQGTVPISPLH

abundance: .
j_gene: TRBJ1-2
v_gene: TRBV7-2
CDR3aa: ASSRDRDYGYT

abundance: .
j_gene: TRBJ1-1
v_gene: TRBV27
CDR3aa: ASSPPGGKAF

abundance: .
j_gene: TRBJ2-5
v_gene: TRBV9
CDR3aa: ASSFRTGEVGETQY

abundance: .
j_gene: TRBJ2-7
v_gene: TRBV28
CDR3aa: ASRPTSGGAYEQY

abundance: .
j_gene: TRBJ2-1
v_gene: TRBV18
CDR3aa: ASSPSDSQAYNEQF

abundance: .
j_gene: TRBJ1-4
v_gene: TRBV2
CDR3aa: ASKGQGAEEKLF

abundance: .
j_gene: TRBJ2-1
v_gene: TRBV5-6
CDR3aa: ASSAGGGYYNEQF

abundance: once
j_gene: TRBJ2-5
v_gene: TRBV27
CDR3aa: ASSPPGARRTQY

abundance: few
j_gene: TRBJ2-3
v_gene: TRBV30
CDR3aa: AWGTGTSGGPDTQY

abundance: .
j_gene: TRBJ2-3
v_gene: TRBV2
CDR3aa: ASTISGVSTDTQY

abundance: .
j_gene: TRBJ2-1
v_gene: TRBV18
CDR3aa: ASSPRLSGLVSNEQF

abundance: .
j_gene: TRBJ2-3
v_gene: TRBV27
CDR3aa: ASRETGFGLGTDTQY

abundance: many
j_gene: TRBJ1-2
v_gene: TRBV19
CDR3aa: ASTPRGYYGYT

abundance: .
j_gene: TRBJ1-1
v_gene: TRBV7-3
CDR3aa: ASSSQGASTEAF

abundance: .
j_gene: TRBJ1-5
v_gene: TRBV5-5
CDR3aa: ASSLASFQPQH

abundance: .
j_gene: TRBJ2-5
v_gene: TRBV19
CDR3aa: ASSINRVEETQY

abundance: .
j_gene: TRBJ1-1
v_gene: TRBV11-2
CDR3aa: ASSSAGSAPDTEAF

abundance: .
j_gene: TRBJ2-7
v_gene: TRBV5-8
CDR3aa: ASNWGGTDSYEQY

abundance: few
j_gene: TRBJ2-2
v_gene: TRBV15
CDR3aa: ATSRGIGGGVMNTGELF

abundance: .
j_gene: TRBJ2-3
v_gene: TRBV30
CDR3aa: AWTRKGLAGGAQY

abundance: .
j_gene: TRBJ2-1
v_gene: TRBV3-1/TRBV3-2
CDR3aa: ASSQDPDRLGSYNEQF